This T cell receptor (beta chain) emerged from a study of response to subunit inactivated influenza vaccine. Whole-study findings and limits: The authors put forward the suggestion that each seasonal influenza vaccination may bring in only a limited number of new T cells.

Comment on this clonotype: No antigen is known for it.

Germline loops: CDR1 LGHDT, CDR2 YNNKEL (reference sequence). Trimming left V 10 bases short and J 7 bases short, with 20 bases between. CDR3 length: 14 residues. A single record per CDR3 protein comes from TCRdb applying MiXCR to the RT-PCR reads. The repertoire holds roughly 700,000 distinct CDR3 sequences, with approximately 15% as singletons. This receptor was taken from a man in his forties or fifties who received an inactivated influenza vaccine. The sample in question was PBMCs from blood, obtained around two weeks before vaccination. V usage is TRBV3-1 and J usage is TRBJ2-1; weak D call: TRBD2 (6 bases). The CDR3 sequence: CAISPQGGLNEQFF. The CDR3 nucleotides are TGTGCCATATCTCCCCAGGGAGGATTGAATGAGCAGTTCTTC.